The T cell receptor (beta chain) under discussion was sequenced for a study of Ad26.COV2.S vaccination and SARS-CoV-2 variants. Study findings and constraints: Placebo recipients trailed vaccine recipients in spike-specific TCR breadth. CD8+ and CD4+ T cells specific for spike reportedly responded with substantial breadth after vaccination.

Here immunoSEQ multiplex PCR was the method, and the copy in TCRdb shows in-frame clones only, minus some. Among some 390,000 clones listed, roughly nine tenths were seen once. Note on this clone: Its antigen is currently unknown.

Trimming took 0 bases from V and 2 from J, leaving 14 bases between them. Germline V CDR1 and CDR2: LNHNV, YYDKDF (reference sequence). This CDR3 contains 18 residues. Treatment described: roughly 20 received Ad26.COV2.S at low or high dose, single or two shots; 5 received placebo; per-sample allocation not given. On day 63 after the first injection, vaccine and placebo recipients gave samples. The chain recombines TRBV15 with TRBJ2-6, with unresolved D. This sample comprised peripheral blood, obtained in a trial of Ad26.COV2.S vaccine versus placebo. The TCR sequence derives from a person between 18 and 65 years old who received the Ad26.COV2.S COVID-19 vaccine or a placebo. The CDR3 nucleotides read TGTGCCACCAGCAGAGATCTCCAGCTATCACCTGGGGCCAACGTCCTGACTTTC. It codes for CATSRDLQLSPGANVLTF.